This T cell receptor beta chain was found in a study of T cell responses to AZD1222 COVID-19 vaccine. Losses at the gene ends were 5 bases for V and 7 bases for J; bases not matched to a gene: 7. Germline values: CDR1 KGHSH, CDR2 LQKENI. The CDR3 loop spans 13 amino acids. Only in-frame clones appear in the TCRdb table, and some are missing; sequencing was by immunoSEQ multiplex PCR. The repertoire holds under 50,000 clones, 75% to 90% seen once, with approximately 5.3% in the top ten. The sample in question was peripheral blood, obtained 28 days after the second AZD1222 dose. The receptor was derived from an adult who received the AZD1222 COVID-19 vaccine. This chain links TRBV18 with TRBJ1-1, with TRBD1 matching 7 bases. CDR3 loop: CASSSDRIGEAFF. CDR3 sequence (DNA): TGTGCCAGCTCATCGGACAGGATTGGTGAAGCTTTCTTT.